These 32 T cell receptor beta chains share one sample of origin, sequenced in a study of cytomegalovirus exposure and HLA in healthy donors. A multiplex PCR was run with 60 Vbeta primers and 13 Jbeta primers. The data were produced by immunoSEQ multiplex PCR, yet TCRdb's version contains in-frame clones alone and is incomplete. The data show around 140,000 clones, about 80% seen once. Sequencing used PBMCs. These receptors were obtained from a man aged 35 to 55 in good health and CMV-seropositive.

The chain recombines TRBV4-2 with TRBJ2-3, with D possibly TRBD2 on 5 matching bases. Trimming removed 1 base from V and 3 bases from J, with 8 bases in between. Germline CDR1 and CDR2: LGHNA and YNFKEQ. The CDR3 spans 14 residues. CDR3 DNA sequence: TGTGCCAGCAGCCAAGGGACTCCAACAGATACGCAGTATTTT. This encodes CASSQGTPTDTQYF.

This clone was counted between two and nine times. The V gene is TRBV11-2, the J gene TRBJ2-7; 13 nucleotides align to TRBD2. CDR1 SGHAT and CDR2 FQNNGV come from the germline V gene. J gave up 0 bases and V 5 bases, and 4 bases lay outside the gene matches. The CDR3 has 16 residues. CDR3 nucleotides: TGTGCCAGCAGCGCACGGACTAGCGGGGGCTCCTACGAGCAGTACTTC. This encodes CASSARTSGGSYEQYF.

Only one count was recorded for this clone. This chain joins TRBV28 and TRBJ1-1; 7 bases agree with TRBD1. After removal of 3 bases from V and 4 bases from J, the junction contained 5 bases not matched to a gene. The CDR3 covers 14 residues. Germline CDR1 and CDR2: MDHEN and SYDVKM. Written as DNA, the CDR3 is TGTGCCAGCAGTTTCAGGGGGGTTATCACTGAAGCTTTCTTT. Translating gives CASSFRGVITEAFF.

The rearrangement links TRBV6-5 to TRBJ1-1; unclear D gene. V shed 6 bases and J shed 2 bases, with 7 bases lying between them. This CDR3 region has 12 residues. CDR1 is MNHEY, CDR2 SVGAGI, per germline. The CDR3 is CASRSLNTEAFF. Written as DNA, the CDR3 is TGTGCCAGCAGGTCACTCAACACTGAAGCTTTCTTT.

The J gene is TRBJ1-2, the V gene TRBV5-4, with TRBD1 matching 8 bases. V gave up 0 bases and J gave up 2 bases; unmatched junction bases: 3. The CDR3 has 15 residues. Germline CDR1 reads SGHNT; CDR2 reads YYREEE (reference sequence). The CDR3 bases are TGTGCCAGCAGCTTGGAGACAGGGGAAAACTATGGCTACACCTTC. Amino acids: CASSLETGENYGYTF.

The rearrangement uses TRBV5-1 and TRBJ2-3; 10 bases are shared with TRBD1. Trimming took 0 bases from V and 2 from J; bases not matched to a gene: 3. CDR3 size: 16 residues. CDR1 and CDR2 from the germline V gene are SGHRS and YFSETQ. The CDR3 coding sequence is TGCGCCAGCAGCTTGGGACAGGGGGCCAACACAGATACGCAGTATTTT. The encoded protein is CASSLGQGANTDTQYF.

This chain joins TRBV14 and TRBJ2-7; tentatively, D is TRBD1 (6 bases). CDR1 and CDR2 (germline): SGHDN, FVKESK. This CDR3 spans 14 amino acids. Between the trimmed V and J ends, which lost 4 bases and 6 bases, there was a span of 16 bases. The CDR3 DNA follows: TGTGCCAGCAGCCCCTCGGCAGGGGTCGGCGAGCAGTACTTC. Protein sequence: CASSPSAGVGEQYF.

This chain connects TRBV28 to TRBJ2-7; no clear D gene. Germline V gives CDR1 MDHEN, CDR2 SYDVKM. CDR3 length: 14 residues. V was pared by 6 bases and J by 2 bases, with 14 bases between. CDR3 protein: CASSPGSGPYEQYF. CDR3 in DNA: TGTGCCAGCAGCCCTGGATCAGGTCCCTACGAGCAGTACTTC. Full variable domain (outside the CDR3, taken from reference TRBV28 and TRBJ2-7): DVKVTQSSRYLVKRTGEKVFLECVQDMDHENMFWYRQDPGLGLRLIYFSYDVKMKEKGDIPEGYSVSREKKERFSLILESASTNQTSMYLCASSPGSGPYEQYFGPGTRLTVT.

J is TRBJ1-5 and V is TRBV28; D is unclear. V lost 5 bases and J lost 2, with 7 bases in between. The CDR3 totals 13 residues. The germline CDR1 and CDR2 sequences are MDHEN and SYDVKM. The CDR3 spells CASSEGGNQPQHF. The CDR3 DNA reads TGTGCCAGCAGTGAGGGAGGCAATCAGCCCCAGCATTTT.

The chain links TRBV10-3 to TRBJ2-7; 7 bases align to TRBD1. The junction had 13 bases not matched to a gene; V was cut back by 11 bases and J by 3 bases. Germline V CDR1 and CDR2: ENHRY, SYGVKD. The CDR3 is 14 residues long. The CDR3 protein is CALRQGESSYEQYF. The CDR3 DNA reads as TGTGCCCTACGACAGGGTGAGTCTAGCTACGAGCAGTACTTC.

The chain joins TRBV4-1 to TRBJ2-5; D is uncertain. V shed 5 bases and J shed 1 base, with 11 bases lying between them. The CDR3 is 14 amino acids. Looked up from germline, CDR1 is MGHRA and CDR2 is YSYEKL. The CDR3 region has the DNA TGCGCCAGCAGCTCGGCGGCTAGCCAAGAGACCCAGTACTTC. Its translation is CASSSAASQETQYF.

This sequence joins TRBV6-5 and TRBJ1-4, with unresolved D. The CDR3 runs 15 residues. Trimming pared 8 bases from V and 0 bases from J, leaving 13 bases between. Germline V gene lookup returns CDR1 MNHEY and CDR2 SVGAGI. DNA for the CDR3: TGTGCCAGCGCTCCCGGTGGAGCAACTAATGAAAAACTGTTTTTT. Its translation is CASAPGGATNEKLFF.

CDR3 amino acids: CASSLGAGAGHEQYF. CDR3 in DNA: TGCGCCAGCAGCTTGGGAGCGGGAGCAGGCCACGAGCAGTACTTC. This chain connects TRBV5-1 to TRBJ2-5; 8 bases are shared with TRBD2. The J call is uncertain, as TRBJ2-7 better fits the DNA end. CDR3 size: 15 residues. Germline V gene sequence: CDR1 SGHRS, CDR2 YFSETQ.

The chain recombines TRBV11-1 with TRBJ2-7; 11 bases agree with TRBD1. CDR1 and CDR2 (germline): SGHAT, FQDESV (reference sequence). The CDR3 contains 19 residues. Unmatched junction bases numbered 16, after V lost 2 bases and J lost 4 bases. The CDR3 coding sequence is TGTGCCAGCAGCTTAACCCATTTCCGGGACAGGGGGGGATCGTACGAGCAGTACTTC. It yields the protein CASSLTHFRDRGGSYEQYF.

This clone was counted only a few times. The rearrangement joins TRBV5-1 to TRBJ1-2; D perhaps matches TRBD1 (5 bases). The germline V gene has CDR1 SGHRS and CDR2 YFSETQ. The CDR3 is made up of 13 amino acids. V gave up 3 bases and J gave up 7 bases, with 13 bases separating them. CDR3 region: CASSYQGASGYTF. CDR3 bases: TGCGCCAGCAGCTACCAAGGGGCAAGTGGCTACACCTTC.

The rearrangement joins TRBV6-1 to TRBJ1-3, with 10 nucleotides matching TRBD1. V gave up 4 bases and J gave up 3 bases; unmatched junction bases: 0. Germline CDR1 is MNHNS and CDR2 is SASEGT. This CDR3 comprises 14 residues. CDR3 region: CASSGDRGGNTIYF. In DNA, the CDR3 is TGTGCCAGCAGTGGGGACAGGGGTGGAAACACCATATATTTT.

Turning to this clone: One end of the junction varies from germline; a read error may be responsible. The chain uses TRBV4-1 and TRBJ2-1, with 12 nucleotides matching TRBD2. Germline CDR1 is MGHRA and CDR2 is YSYEKL. The CDR3 extends over 15 amino acids. The CDR3: CASRQGLAGTNEQFF. The CDR3 DNA is TGCGCCAGCAGACAAGGACTAGCGGGGACCAATGAGCAGTTCTTC.

V gene TRBV9 combines with J gene TRBJ2-1, with a possible D match to TRBD1 (7 bases). V lost 0 bases to trimming and J lost 1 base, with 14 bases between them. CDR3 length: 17 residues. Per the germline V gene, CDR1 is SGDLS and CDR2 is YYNGEE. CDR3: CASSVDQGGLSYNEQFF. DNA for the CDR3: TGTGCCAGCAGCGTAGACCAGGGGGGATTATCCTACAATGAGCAGTTCTTC.

This clone came up once. The chain couples TRBV7-9 to TRBJ2-1; TRBD2 aligns across 9 bases. V dropped 3 bases and J dropped 6; count of bases not matched to a gene: 6. This CDR3 has 15 amino acids. Germline V lookup: CDR1 SEHNR, CDR2 FQNEAQ (reference sequence). The CDR3 DNA reads as TGTGCCAGCAGCTTGGGGACTAGCAGCCGCAATGAGCAGTTCTTC. Encoded protein: CASSLGTSSRNEQFF.

This chain joins TRBV2 and TRBJ2-6, with 7 bases fitting TRBD1. CDR1 is SNHLY and CDR2 is FYNNEI in the germline V gene. This CDR3 has 16 amino acids. V dropped 6 bases and J dropped 2; count of bases not matched to a gene: 7. CDR3 region: CASSADRAAGANVLTF. The DNA for the CDR3 is TGTGCCAGCAGCGCCGACAGGGCCGCTGGGGCCAACGTCCTGACTTTC. The full variable domain, with the rest looked up from reference TRBV2 and TRBJ2-6, is EPEVTQTPSHQVTQMGQEVILRCVPISNHLYFYWYRQILGQKVEFLVSFYNNEISEKSEIFDDQFSVERPDGSNFTLKIRSTKLEDSAMYFCASSADRAAGANVLTFGAGSRLTVL.

The chain employs TRBV7-9 and TRBJ2-7, with 7 bases that match TRBD1. Germline-derived CDR1 and CDR2 are SEHNR and FQNEAQ (reference sequence). Trimming at V came to 0 bases and at J to 0 bases, leaving 2 bases not matched to a gene. This CDR3 comprises 15 residues. The CDR3 loop is CASSLAGTVSYEQYF. As DNA, the CDR3 is TGTGCCAGCAGCTTAGCGGGGACAGTCTCCTACGAGCAGTACTTC.

The V and J genes are TRBV5-1 and TRBJ2-1, with 11 bases fitting TRBD2. The germline V gene has CDR1 SGHRS and CDR2 YFSETQ. The CDR3 has 15 amino acids. V gave up 4 bases and J gave up 4 bases; unmatched junction bases: 4. The CDR3: CASSVGTSGYNEQFF. As DNA, the CDR3 is TGCGCCAGCAGCGTAGGGACTAGCGGATACAATGAGCAGTTCTTC.

J is TRBJ2-3 and V is TRBV5-1, with D tentatively TRBD2 (6 bases). Germline-derived CDR1 and CDR2 are SGHRS and YFSETQ. This CDR3 contains 15 residues. The V end was cut by 0 bases, the J end by 4 bases, with 12 bases between. This CDR3 reads CASSLGVGEADTQYF. DNA of the CDR3: TGCGCCAGCAGCTTGGGGGTTGGGGAGGCAGATACGCAGTATTTT.

The chain combines TRBV28 with TRBJ1-5; no definite D call. The CDR3 loop spans 12 amino acids. V was pared by 8 bases and J by 3 bases, with 8 bases between. The germline gives CDR1 MDHEN, CDR2 SYDVKM. CDR3 DNA sequence: TGTGCCAGCGGGCTTTTCAATCAGCCCCAGCATTTT. This gives the protein CASGLFNQPQHF.

The table lists this clone with a few counts. The genes are TRBV5-1 and TRBJ2-1; 10 bases agree with TRBD2. Losses at the gene ends were 4 bases for V and 6 bases for J; bases not matched to a gene: 13. The CDR3 totals 17 residues. The germline gives CDR1 SGHRS, CDR2 YFSETQ. CDR3 sequence (DNA): TGCGCCAGCAGCCCCCCCGCTAGCGGGAGCCTTATCAATGAGCAGTTCTTC. It translates to CASSPPASGSLINEQFF.

The chain links TRBV5-5 to TRBJ2-2, with TRBD1 identical over 7 bases. Germline V gene lookup returns CDR1 SGHKS and CDR2 YYEKEE (reference sequence). The CDR3 loop spans 13 amino acids. V shed 4 bases and J 9 bases; nucleotides not matched to a gene: 6. As DNA, the CDR3 is TGTGCCAGCAGCACACGACAGGGCCGGGAGCTGTTTTTT. Translating gives CASSTRQGRELFF.

The chain links TRBV7-9 to TRBJ2-5, with a tentative D call TRBD2 (5 bases). Judging by the DNA end, TRBJ2-7 fits better; the J call may be wrong. CDR3 length: 14 residues. From germline, CDR1 is SEHNR and CDR2 FQNEAQ (reference sequence). The CDR3 protein is CASSLDGSLYEQYF. CDR3 coding DNA: TGTGCCAGCAGCTTAGATGGGAGCCTCTACGAGCAGTACTTC.

This clone is a singleton in its sample. The V gene is TRBV5-6, the J gene TRBJ2-7; D is ambiguous. V was clipped by 2 bases and J by 4 bases, with 4 bases between them. CDR3 length: 11 amino acids. Germline-derived CDR1 and CDR2 are SGHDT and YYEEEE. CDR3 nucleotide sequence: TGTGCCAGCAGCTTCGGGTACGAGCAGTACTTC. As protein: CASSFGYEQYF.

This rearrangement joins TRBV15 to TRBJ2-3, with TRBD2 identical over 7 bases. V was clipped by 8 bases and J by 3 bases; unmatched bases: 5. Germline V gene sequence: CDR1 LNHNV, CDR2 YYDKDF (reference sequence). CDR3 length: 13 residues. In DNA form, the CDR3 reads TGTGCCACCCAAGAGGGAGGGACAGATACGCAGTATTTT. Amino acid sequence: CATQEGGTDTQYF.

The chain joins TRBV27 to TRBJ2-3, with TRBD2 matching over 8 bases. CDR3 length equals 16 residues. CDR1 is MNHEY, CDR2 SMNVEV, per germline (reference sequence). The J segment lost 4 bases and the V segment lost 5 bases, leaving 11 bases of the junction unmatched. The CDR3 DNA is TGTGCCAGCAGTGCCCGGGGGGGCTCTCGGTCAGATACGCAGTATTTT. Translating it yields CASSARGGSRSDTQYF.

This chain uses TRBV4-3 with TRBJ2-5; possible D gene TRBD1, 6 bases. Germline V lookup: CDR1 LGHNA, CDR2 YSLEER. V lost 1 base to trimming and J lost 2 bases, with 11 bases between them. CDR3 length: 15 residues. CDR3 in amino acids: CASSQVTGLQETQYF. The CDR3 region has the DNA TGCGCCAGCAGCCAAGTCACAGGGCTACAAGAGACCCAGTACTTC.

The CDR3 DNA is TGTGCCAGCACCTTTGGGGGGGCAGGTGAAGCTTTCTTT. It specifies CASTFGGAGEAFF. The gene calls are TRBV6-5 and TRBJ1-1, with a possible D match to TRBD1 (6 bases). Trimming left V 7 bases short and J 7 bases short, with 16 bases between. Looked up from germline, CDR1 is MNHEY and CDR2 is SVGAGI. The CDR3 consists of 13 residues.